This paragraph covers one T cell receptor beta chain sequence. The clone's antigen remains unknown. The input lacks base qualities; no much larger clone sits a single base away. The immunoSEQ Assay was used to sequence TCRbeta CDR3 regions. After extraction, genomic DNA underwent amplification by bias-controlled multiplex PCR, followed by high-throughput sequencing. The published analysis was carried out like this. Collapsing and filtering of sequences were performed to quantify the absolute abundance of each unique TCRbeta CDR3 region. Usable DNA was measured by amplifying reference genes present in all nucleated cells, and TCRbeta template counts were normalized to that usable DNA to estimate T cell fraction. Repertoire TCRs were annotated as SARS-CoV-2-specific by exact matching of V gene, CDR3 amino acid sequence and J gene to a known reactive TCR set. The reference SARS-CoV-2 TCR set was derived from MIRA and filtered for enrichment in COVID-19-positive ImmuneCODE repertoires, a step that removed public or cross-reactive TCRs. Drawing on the MIRA antigens, annotated TCRs were analysed further at the level of specific ORF or position within ORF. Breadth was defined as the number of annotated unique rearrangements divided by the total number of unique productive rearrangements, and depth was defined as the summed frequency of the annotated unique rearrangements. Two-sided Wilcoxon rank-sum tests were applied when comparing TCR breadth between groups. TCRdb carries this immuneACCESS record with in-frame sequences only. Its versions omit some clonotypes, under half of them owing to an unresolved V gene in the studies checked, with the rest unexplained. Clonal size and the V and J genes are those of that table, whereas D and trimming came from the DNA. Here the sample has some 300,000 clones; around 84% occur a single time. Around 1.9% of the sample is in the top ten clones.

The entry originates in a study of Ad26.COV2.S vaccination and SARS-CoV-2 variants (dated by TCRdb to the early 2020s). Regarding the research as a whole: Donors in the vaccine arm were drawn from COV1001, a phase I-IIa trial of Ad26.COV2.S in healthy adults that was multicentre, randomized, double-blind and placebo-controlled. Throughout the experiments and outcome assessment, investigators stayed blinded to trial group allocation. Trial participants were randomized into five groups of five, in which low-dose or high-dose Ad26.COV2.S was given once or twice, or placebo was given on both occasions. Ad26.COV2.S was administered intramuscularly at a dose of 5x10^10 or 1x10^11 viral particles, either as one shot or as two shots given 56 days apart. TCRbeta repertoire sequencing served as the tool for gauging how specific and how broad the SARS-CoV-2-reactive T cell receptors were following Ad26.COV2.S vaccination. A total of 32 samples were included in the TCR-sequenced set, comprising around 19 Ad26.COV2.S vaccine recipients, 5 placebo recipients and 8 SARS-CoV-2 convalescent individuals. Here is what the overall study found, with its caveats: The study was not powered to compare responses between vaccine doses or regimens. Compared with placebo recipients, Ad26.COV2.S recipients showed higher spike-specific TCR breadth (P = 0.0014). Vaccine and placebo recipients had comparable non-spike TCR breadth, which fits with the vaccine containing only spike. After vaccination, spike-specific CD8+ and CD4+ T cell responses were reported to show substantial breadth. The authors noted that the TCR breadth and depth analyses may have underestimated total T cell responses.

The germline V gene yields MNHEY for CDR1 and SVGAGI for CDR2. The CDR3 holds 15 amino acids from the cysteine to the phenylalanine. The retained sequence is limited to the CDR3, 45 bases, with the frame set at the first base. V and J are trimmed by 0 bases and 2 bases, and the gene matches miss 2 bases of the junction. The intended sense of this specimen's treatment or condition label: about 20 received Ad26.COV2.S at low or high dose, single or two shots; several received placebo; per-sample allocation not given. For vaccine and placebo recipients, repertoires were sequenced using samples collected on day 63 after the first injection. In Cohort 1b, 25 or so adults aged 18-55 years were enrolled at a single site in Boston, USA, between 29 July and 7 August 2020. As a vaccine, Ad26.COV2.S was a replication-incompetent adenovirus type 26 vector that expressed a prefusion-stabilized SARS-CoV-2 spike protein derived from the original Wuhan strain.

The source is a person between 18 and 60 years old who received the Ad26.COV2.S COVID-19 vaccine or a placebo. This sample comprised peripheral blood, obtained in a trial of Ad26.COV2.S vaccine versus placebo. In this chain, TRBV6-5 is recombined with TRBJ1-2; 8 bases in the middle match TRBD1. The CDR3 protein sequence reads: CASSYSRQGNYGYTF. The sequence in DNA is TGTGCCAGCAGTTACTCGAGACAGGGGAACTATGGCTACACCTTC.